Included here is one T cell receptor (beta chain) sequence, with context. Its antigen remains unidentified. Trimming pared 3 bases from V and 9 bases from J, leaving 8 bases between. Germline-derived CDR1 and CDR2 are KGHDR and SFDVKD. The CDR3 runs to 12 residues. This sample stems from a study of blood T cells in healthy people across ages. General study points: With naive T cell percentage, TCR beta diversity showed a strong correlation. The authors considered diversity estimates from one million T cells to be underestimates.

A second PCR, run for roughly 7 to 11 cycles, used a sample-barcoded 5' primer plus a J-beta primer mix. Each cDNA molecule was tagged by a template-switch adaptor that had 12 random nucleotides. TCRdb fed the 5' RACE reads into MiXCR, producing one record per CDR3 protein. The table has fewer than 1 million distinct CDR3 sequences, more than 40% seen once. Each of the donors had approximately 10 milliliters of peripheral blood drawn into EDTA-treated Vacutainer tubes. The sequence was obtained from a man aged 60 to 69 in good health. The specimen was blood. This chain connects TRBV24-1 to TRBJ2-1; D is uncertain. The CDR3 sequence is CATSDERGEQFF. The CDR3 bases are TGTGCCACCAGTGATGAGAGAGGTGAGCAGTTCTTC.